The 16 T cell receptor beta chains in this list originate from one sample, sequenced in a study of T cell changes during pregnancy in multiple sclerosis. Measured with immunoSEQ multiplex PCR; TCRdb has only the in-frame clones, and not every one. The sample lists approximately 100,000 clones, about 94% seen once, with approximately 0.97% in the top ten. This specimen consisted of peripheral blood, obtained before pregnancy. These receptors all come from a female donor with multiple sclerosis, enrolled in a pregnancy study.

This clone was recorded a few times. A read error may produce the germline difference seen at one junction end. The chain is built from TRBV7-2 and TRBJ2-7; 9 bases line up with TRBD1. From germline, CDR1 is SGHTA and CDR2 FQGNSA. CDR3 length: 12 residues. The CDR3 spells CASSLEQGAVRF. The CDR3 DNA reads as TGTGCCAGCAGCTTAGAACAGGGGGCAGTCCGCTTC.

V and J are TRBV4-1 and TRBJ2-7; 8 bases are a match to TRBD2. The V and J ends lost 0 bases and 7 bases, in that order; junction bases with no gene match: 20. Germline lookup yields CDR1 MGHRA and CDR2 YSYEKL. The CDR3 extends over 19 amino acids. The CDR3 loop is CASSQDYFALAGPTGEQYF. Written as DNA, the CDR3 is TGCGCCAGCAGCCAAGATTACTTTGCGCTAGCGGGCCCAACGGGGGAGCAGTACTTC.

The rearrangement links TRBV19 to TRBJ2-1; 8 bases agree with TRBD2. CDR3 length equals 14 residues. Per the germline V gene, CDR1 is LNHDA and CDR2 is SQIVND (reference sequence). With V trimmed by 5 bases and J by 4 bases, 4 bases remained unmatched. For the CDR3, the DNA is TGTGCCAGTAGTTCCCGACTAGCGTACAATGAGCAGTTCTTC. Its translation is CASSSRLAYNEQFF.

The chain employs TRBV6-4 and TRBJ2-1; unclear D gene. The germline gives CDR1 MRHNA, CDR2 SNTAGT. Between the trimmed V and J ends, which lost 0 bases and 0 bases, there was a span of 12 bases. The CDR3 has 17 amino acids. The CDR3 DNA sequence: TGTGCCAGCAGTGACTCGAGGTTCTTGGCCTCCTACAATGAGCAGTTCTTC. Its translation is CASSDSRFLASYNEQFF.

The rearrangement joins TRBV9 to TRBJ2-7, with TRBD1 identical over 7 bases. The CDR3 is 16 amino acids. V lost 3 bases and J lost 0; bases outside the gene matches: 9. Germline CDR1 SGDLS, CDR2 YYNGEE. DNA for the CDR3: TGTGCCAGCAGCGCTGAGACAGGGCCGAGCTCCTACGAGCAGTACTTC. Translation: CASSAETGPSSYEQYF.

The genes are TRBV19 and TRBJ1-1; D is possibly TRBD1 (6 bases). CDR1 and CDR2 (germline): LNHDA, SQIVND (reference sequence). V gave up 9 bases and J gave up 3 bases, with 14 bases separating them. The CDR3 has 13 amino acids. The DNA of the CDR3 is TGTGCCAGCGAACAGGGACGGGACACTGAAGCTTTCTTT. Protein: CASEQGRDTEAFF.

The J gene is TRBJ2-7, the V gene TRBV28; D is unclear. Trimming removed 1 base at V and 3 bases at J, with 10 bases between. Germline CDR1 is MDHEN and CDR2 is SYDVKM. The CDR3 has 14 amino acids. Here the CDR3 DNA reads TGTGCCAGCAGTTTATTTAGTGGTTACTACGAGCAGTACTTC. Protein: CASSLFSGYYEQYF.

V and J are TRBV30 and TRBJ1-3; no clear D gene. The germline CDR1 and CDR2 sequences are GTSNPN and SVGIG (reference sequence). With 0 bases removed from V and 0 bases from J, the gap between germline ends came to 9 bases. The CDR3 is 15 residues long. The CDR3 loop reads CAWSVKPSSGNTIYF. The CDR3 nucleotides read TGTGCCTGGAGTGTAAAGCCGTCCTCTGGAAACACCATATATTTT.

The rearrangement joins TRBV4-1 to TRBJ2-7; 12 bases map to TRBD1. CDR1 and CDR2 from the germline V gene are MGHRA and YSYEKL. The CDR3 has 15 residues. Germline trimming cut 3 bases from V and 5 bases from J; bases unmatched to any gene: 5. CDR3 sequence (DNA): TGCGCCAGCAGCCATACCGGGACAGGGGGCGACGAGCAGTACTTC. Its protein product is CASSHTGTGGDEQYF.

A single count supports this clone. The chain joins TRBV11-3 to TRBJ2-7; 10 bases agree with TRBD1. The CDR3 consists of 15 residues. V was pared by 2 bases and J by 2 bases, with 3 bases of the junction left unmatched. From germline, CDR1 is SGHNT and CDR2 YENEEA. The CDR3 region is CASSLRTGGAYEQYF. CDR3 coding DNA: TGTGCCAGCAGCTTAAGGACAGGGGGGGCCTACGAGCAGTACTTC.

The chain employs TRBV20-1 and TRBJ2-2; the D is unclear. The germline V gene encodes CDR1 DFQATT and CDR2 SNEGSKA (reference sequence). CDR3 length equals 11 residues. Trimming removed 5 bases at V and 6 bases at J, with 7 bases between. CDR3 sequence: CSASMSGELFF. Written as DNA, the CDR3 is TGCAGTGCTTCTATGTCCGGGGAGCTGTTTTTT.

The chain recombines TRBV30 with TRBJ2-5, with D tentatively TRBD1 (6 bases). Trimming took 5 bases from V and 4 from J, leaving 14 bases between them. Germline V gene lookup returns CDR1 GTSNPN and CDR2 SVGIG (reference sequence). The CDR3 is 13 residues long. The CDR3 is CAWDKGVRETQYF. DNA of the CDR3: TGTGCCTGGGATAAGGGGGTTCGAGAGACCCAGTACTTC.

In DNA, the CDR3 is TGCGCCAGCAGCCAAGCCAGGGGGCCGAATCAGCCCCAGCATTTT. Translated, it gives CASSQARGPNQPQHF. This chain uses TRBV4-1 with TRBJ1-5; 8 positions match TRBD1. Germline values: CDR1 MGHRA, CDR2 YSYEKL. The J segment lost 4 bases and the V segment lost 1 base, leaving 3 bases of the junction unmatched. This CDR3 is 15 amino acids long.

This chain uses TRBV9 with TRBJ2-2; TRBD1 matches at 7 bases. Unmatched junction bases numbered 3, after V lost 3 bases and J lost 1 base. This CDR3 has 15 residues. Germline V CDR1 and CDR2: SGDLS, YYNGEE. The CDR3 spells CASSETGLNTGELFF. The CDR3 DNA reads TGTGCCAGCAGCGAGACAGGGCTGAACACCGGGGAGCTGTTTTTT.

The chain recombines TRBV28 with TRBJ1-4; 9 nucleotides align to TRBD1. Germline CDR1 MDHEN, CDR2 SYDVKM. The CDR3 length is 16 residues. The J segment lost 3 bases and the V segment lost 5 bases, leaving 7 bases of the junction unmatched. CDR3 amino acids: CASSPGDRAANEKLFF. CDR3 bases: TGTGCCAGCAGTCCGGGGGACAGGGCAGCTAATGAAAAACTGTTTTTT.

This CDR3 reads CASSKIGANQPQHF. DNA of the CDR3: TGTGCCAGCAGTAAAATAGGAGCCAATCAGCCCCAGCATTTT. V is TRBV6-1 and J is TRBJ1-5; D call uncertain. Germline V gives CDR1 MNHNS, CDR2 SASEGT. CDR3 length equals 14 residues. Trimming removed 5 bases from V and 3 bases from J, with 11 bases in between.